The clone carrying this T cell receptor (beta chain) has ten or more counts. Its antigen remains unknown. CDR3 length: 13 amino acids. Germline assignment: CDR1 GTSNPN and CDR2 SVGIG (reference sequence). V was shortened by 2 bases and J by 2 bases, with 9 bases between the two germline ends. These data are taken from a study of Graves' ophthalmopathy and Graves' hyperthyroidism. Points from the study as a whole: For predicting ophthalmopathy progression, the model had roughly 64% sensitivity and roughly 77% specificity.

Amplification of the TCR beta CDR3 regions used RNA transcripts (as template). RT-PCR was first run with HTBI primers, then multiplex PCR in a second round. Each CDR3 protein is one row after TCRdb ran MiXCR on the multiplex PCR reads. The repertoire holds under 400,000 distinct CDR3 sequences, with 17% as singletons. This TCR was recovered from an adult man with Graves' ophthalmopathy. The specimen sequenced was peripheral blood. The V gene is TRBV30, the J gene TRBJ1-2; possibly TRBD1 for D (5 bases). The DNA for the CDR3 is TGTGCCTGGAGTTCTGAGGGGAACTATGGCTACACCTTC. The encoded protein is CAWSSEGNYGYTF.